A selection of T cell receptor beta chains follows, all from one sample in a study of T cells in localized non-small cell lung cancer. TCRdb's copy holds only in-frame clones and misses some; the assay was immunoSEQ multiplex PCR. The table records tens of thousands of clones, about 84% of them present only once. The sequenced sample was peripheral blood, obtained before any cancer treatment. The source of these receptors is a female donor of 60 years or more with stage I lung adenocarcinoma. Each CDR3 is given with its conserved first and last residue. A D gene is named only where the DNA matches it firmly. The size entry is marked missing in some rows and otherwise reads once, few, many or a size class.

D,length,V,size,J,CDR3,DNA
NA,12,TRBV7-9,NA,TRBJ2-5,CASSLRGETQYF,TGTGCCAGCAGCTTAAGGGGAGAGACCCAGTACTTC
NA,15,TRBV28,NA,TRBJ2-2,CASSPNPLNTGELFF,TGTGCCAGCAGCCCCAACCCGTTAAACACCGGGGAGCTGTTTTTT
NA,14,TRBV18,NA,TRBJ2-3,CASSSSDGTDTQYF,TGTGCCAGCTCATCTAGCGACGGGACAGATACGCAGTATTTT
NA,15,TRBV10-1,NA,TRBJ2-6,CASPLRGAGANVLTF,TGCGCCAGCCCCCTCAGGGGGGCTGGGGCCAACGTCCTGACTTTC
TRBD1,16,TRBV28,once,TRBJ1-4,CASSRDRDPRTEKLFF,TGTGCCAGCAGTCGGGACAGGGACCCCCGGACGGAAAAACTGTTTTTT
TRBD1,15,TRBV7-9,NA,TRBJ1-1,CASSRPQGANTEAFF,TGTGCCAGCAGCAGACCCCAGGGGGCGAACACTGAAGCTTTCTTT
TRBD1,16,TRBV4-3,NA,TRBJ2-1,CASSQEGRDRAGEQFF,TGCGCCAGCAGCCAAGAGGGGAGGGACAGGGCTGGGGAGCAGTTCTTC
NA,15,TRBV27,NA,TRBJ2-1,CASSLEGLTYNEQFF,TGTGCCAGCAGTTTAGAGGGACTGACATACAATGAGCAGTTCTTC
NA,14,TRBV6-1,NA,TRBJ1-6,CASSWEVSNSPLHF,TGTGCCAGCAGTTGGGAAGTCAGTAATTCACCCCTCCACTTT
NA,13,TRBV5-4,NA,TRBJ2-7,CASSALAKDEQYF,TGTGCCAGCAGCGCTCTCGCTAAAGACGAGCAGTACTTC
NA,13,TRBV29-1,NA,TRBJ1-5,CSVEEGGNQPQHF,TGCAGCGTTGAAGAGGGGGGGAATCAGCCCCAGCATTTT
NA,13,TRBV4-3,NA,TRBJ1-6,CASSQEGGSPLHF,TGCGCCAGCAGCCAAGAGGGAGGTTCACCCCTCCACTTT
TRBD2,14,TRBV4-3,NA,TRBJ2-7,CASRPAGGAGEQYF,TGCGCCAGCAGACCCGCGGGGGGAGCGGGGGAGCAGTACTTC
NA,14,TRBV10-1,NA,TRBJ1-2,CASSESSGAVGYTF,TGCGCCAGCAGTGAGTCAAGTGGGGCAGTGGGCTACACCTTC
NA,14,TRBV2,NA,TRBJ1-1,CASNFAGRGTEAFF,TGTGCCAGCAATTTCGCTGGTCGAGGCACTGAAGCTTTCTTT
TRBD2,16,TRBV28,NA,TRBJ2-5,CASSQILLAGSETQYF,TGTGCCAGCAGTCAAATCCTACTAGCGGGATCCGAGACCCAGTACTTC
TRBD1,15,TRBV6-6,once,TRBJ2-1,CASSQGQVSYNEQFF,TGTGCCAGCAGTCAAGGACAGGTGTCCTACAATGAGCAGTTCTTC
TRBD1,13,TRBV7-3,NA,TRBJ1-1,CASSSTGWTEAFF,TGTGCCAGCAGCTCGACAGGGTGGACTGAAGCTTTCTTT
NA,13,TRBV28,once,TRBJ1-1,CASTPTGSVSRFF,TGTGCCAGCACCCCAACGGGGTCGGTATCAAGGTTCTTT
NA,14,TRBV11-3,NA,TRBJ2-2,CASSSHIASGELFF,TGTGCCAGCAGCTCCCACATCGCATCTGGGGAGCTGTTTTTT
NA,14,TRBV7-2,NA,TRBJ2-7,CASSRHGGDYEQYF,TGTGCCAGCAGCCGGCACGGCGGGGACTACGAGCAGTACTTC
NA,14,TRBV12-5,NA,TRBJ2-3,CASGLDLGADTQYF,TGTGCTAGTGGTCTGGACCTGGGGGCAGATACGCAGTATTTT
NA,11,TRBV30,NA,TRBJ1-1,CAWSLRAEAFF,TGTGCCTGGAGTCTGAGGGCTGAAGCTTTCTTT
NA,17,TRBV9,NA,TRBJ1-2,CASSVEPGRGSNYGYTF,TGTGCCAGCAGCGTAGAGCCGGGGCGGGGGAGTAACTATGGCTACACCTTC
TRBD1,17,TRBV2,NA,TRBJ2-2,CASSQTPGQGSTGELFF,TGTGCCAGCAGCCAGACTCCGGGACAGGGGAGTACCGGGGAGCTGTTTTTT
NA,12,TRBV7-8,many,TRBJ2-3,CASSYPGDTQYF,TGTGCCAGCAGCTACCCGGGTGATACGCAGTATTTT
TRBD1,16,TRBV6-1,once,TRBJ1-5,CASSAQTGLSNQPQHF,TGTGCCAGCAGTGCCCAGACAGGGTTGAGCAATCAGCCCCAGCATTTT
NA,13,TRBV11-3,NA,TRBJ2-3,CASSLTRTDTQYF,TGTGCCAGCAGCTTAACCCGCACAGATACGCAGTATTTT